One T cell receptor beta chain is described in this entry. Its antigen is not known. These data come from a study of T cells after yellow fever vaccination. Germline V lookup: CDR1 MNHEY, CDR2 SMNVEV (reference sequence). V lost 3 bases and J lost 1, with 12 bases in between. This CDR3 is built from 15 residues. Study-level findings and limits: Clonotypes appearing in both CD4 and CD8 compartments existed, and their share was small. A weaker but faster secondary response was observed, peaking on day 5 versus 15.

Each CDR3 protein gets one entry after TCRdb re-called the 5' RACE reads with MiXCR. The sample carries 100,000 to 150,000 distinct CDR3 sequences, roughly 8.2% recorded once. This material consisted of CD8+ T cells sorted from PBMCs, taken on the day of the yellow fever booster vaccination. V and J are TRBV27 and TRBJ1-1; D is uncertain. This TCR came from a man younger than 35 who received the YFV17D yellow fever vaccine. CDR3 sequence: CASSFMLGTNTEAFF. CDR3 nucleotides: TGTGCCAGCAGTTTTATGTTGGGAACGAACACTGAAGCTTTCTTT.